This entry lists 28 T cell receptor beta chains sequenced from one sample in a study of technical replicates of blood from several donors listed by TCRdb under 2017. Library creation used the immunoSEQ multiplex PCR assay. Imported from immuneACCESS, the table was reduced by TCRdb to in-frame sequences with V and J called. These copies leave out some clones; in studies compared against another copy, an unresolved V gene accounts for under half, and the cause of the remainder is not known. In all, the sample holds tens of thousands of clones, and around 84% of those were seen once. The ten most abundant clones make up over 5% of the sample. Sequencing input: PBMCs. The origin of the receptors is a human donor in good health. Some clones in this sample may be carry-over from other donors' samples.

The chain recombines TRBV29-1 with TRBJ1-4, with 7 bases aligning to TRBD1. The V gene's germline CDR1 is SQVTM and CDR2 ANQGSEA. The CDR3 runs to 12 residues. The trim removed 2 bases at V and 6 bases at J, leaving 0 bases unmatched. The CDR3 sequence: CSVETGDEKLFF. The CDR3 DNA reads TGCAGCGTTGAAACAGGGGATGAAAAACTGTTTTTT.

The V and J genes are TRBV7-9 and TRBJ2-5, with 8 positions matching TRBD1. TRBJ2-7 explains the end of the DNA better; the J call may be wrong. This CDR3 is built from 13 residues. Germline CDR1 SEHNR, CDR2 FQNEAQ (reference sequence). Here the CDR3 DNA reads TGTGCCAGCAGCGAGGACAGGGTCTACGAGCAGTACTTC. Its protein is CASSEDRVYEQYF.

The chain combines TRBV19 with TRBJ1-6; the D is unclear. The CDR3 spans 15 residues. Trimming removed 8 bases from V and 3 bases from J, with 14 bases in between. Germline CDR1 LNHDA, CDR2 SQIVND (reference sequence). CDR3 coding DNA: TGTGCCAGTTCTGACAACTCCCTCTATAATTCACCCCTCCACTTT. Translating it yields CASSDNSLYNSPLHF.

The sample holds one count of this clone. The V and J genes are TRBV18 and TRBJ2-2; D ambiguous. Germline V CDR1 and CDR2: KGHSH, LQKENI. The CDR3 consists of 16 residues. Trimming took off 3 bases at V and 7 bases at J, with 18 bases between the two ends. The CDR3: CASSPNPAVASGELFF. The CDR3 DNA is TGTGCCAGCTCACCTAATCCCGCGGTGGCTAGCGGGGAGCTGTTTTTT.

V gene TRBV6-5 combines with J gene TRBJ1-6; TRBD1 might be the D (5 bases). Germline V lookup: CDR1 MNHEY, CDR2 SVGAGI. There are 13 residues in the CDR3. V was cut by 4 bases and J by 10 bases, with 11 bases left in between. For the CDR3, the DNA is TGTGCCAGCAGTTCGACAGAGAGGTCACCCCTCCACTTT. This gives the protein CASSSTERSPLHF.

CDR3 nucleotide sequence: TGCGCCAGCAGCTCTCGCTCCGGGACAGGGGACACTGAAGCTTTCTTT. Its protein is CASSSRSGTGDTEAFF. This chain joins TRBV4-1 and TRBJ1-1, with 10 bases aligning to TRBD1. There are 16 residues in the CDR3. CDR1 MGHRA and CDR2 YSYEKL come from the germline V gene. The V and J ends lost 5 bases and 3 bases, in that order; junction bases with no gene match: 9.

This chain uses TRBV7-9 with TRBJ1-1; 10 bases match TRBD1. The length of the CDR3 is 12 residues. Germline V lookup: CDR1 SEHNR, CDR2 FQNEAQ (reference sequence). The ends lost 5 bases at V and 11 bases at J; junction bases unmatched: 5. CDR3 nucleotide sequence: TGTGCCAGCAGCACCGACAGGGGGCACGCTTTCTTT. This translates into CASSTDRGHAFF.

This clone was found once. This chain joins TRBV30 and TRBJ1-6; 9 positions agree with TRBD1. The CDR3 runs 15 residues. With V trimmed by 1 base and J by 6 bases, 4 bases remained unmatched. Per the germline V gene, CDR1 is GTSNPN and CDR2 is SVGIG (reference sequence). The CDR3 protein is CAWSGPGQGNSPLHF. DNA of the CDR3: TGTGCCTGGAGTGGCCCGGGACAGGGTAATTCACCCCTCCACTTT.

This clone came up a few times. V gene TRBV4-3 combines with J gene TRBJ2-1, with TRBD2 identical over 9 bases. The CDR3 is 17 amino acids. The V segment lost 0 bases and the J segment 5 bases; nucleotides outside the gene matches: 8. Germline V gene lookup returns CDR1 LGHNA and CDR2 YSLEER. This CDR3 is CASSQDWLRGGDNEQFF. CDR3 sequence (DNA): TGCGCCAGCAGCCAAGATTGGTTGCGGGGGGGCGACAATGAGCAGTTCTTC.

The CDR3 region has the DNA TGTGCCAGCACCGAAGGAGGGAGCTCCTACAATGAGCAGTTCTTC. It codes for CASTEGGSSYNEQFF. The chain couples TRBV6-5 to TRBJ2-1, with a tentative D call TRBD2 (6 bases). The CDR3 consists of 15 residues. The germline V and J ends were trimmed by 7 bases and 0 bases, with 13 bases remaining between them. Per germline, CDR1 MNHEY and CDR2 SVGAGI.

This clone occurred once. The rearrangement joins TRBV19 to TRBJ2-1; the D is unclear. V lost 1 base and J 3 bases, leaving 10 bases between the germline ends. Germline V CDR1 and CDR2: LNHDA, SQIVND (reference sequence). The CDR3 consists of 15 residues. The chain's CDR3 is CASSIALSDYNEQFF. DNA of the CDR3: TGTGCCAGTAGTATAGCCCTATCCGACTACAATGAGCAGTTCTTC.

The rearrangement uses TRBV7-8 and TRBJ1-5; D is uncertain. In germline, CDR1 is SGHVS, CDR2 FQNEAQ. Trimming took off 0 bases at V and 4 bases at J, with 4 bases between the two ends. This CDR3 spans 13 amino acids. The CDR3 is CASSLAENQPQHF. CDR3 nucleotide sequence: TGTGCCAGCAGCTTAGCGGAGAATCAGCCCCAGCATTTT.

The V gene is TRBV14, the J gene TRBJ2-7; 10 bases match TRBD2. The germline V gene has CDR1 SGHDN and CDR2 FVKESK. V shed 0 bases and J 3 bases; nucleotides not matched to a gene: 14. The CDR3 is 19 amino acids. The CDR3 loop reads CASSQDFFSGRAPVYEQYF. DNA for the CDR3: TGTGCCAGCAGCCAAGATTTCTTCAGCGGGAGGGCCCCCGTCTACGAGCAGTACTTC.

The chain carries TRBV6-5 and TRBJ1-3, with D hard to call. The V end lost 2 bases, the J end lost 1 base, and 12 bases lay between the germline ends. The CDR3 loop spans 16 amino acids. The germline gives CDR1 MNHEY, CDR2 SVGAGI. The CDR3 region has the DNA TGTGCCAGCAGTTACACCTGGCAGTCGTCTGGAAACACCATATATTTT. It codes for CASSYTWQSSGNTIYF.

This clone occurred a few times. This chain connects TRBV6-6 to TRBJ2-1; 9 bases are a match to TRBD2. Germline values: CDR1 MNHNY, CDR2 SVGAGI (reference sequence). V dropped 2 bases and J dropped 9; count of bases not matched to a gene: 8. The CDR3 consists of 15 residues. The CDR3 loop is CASSYPAGGPIEQFF. In DNA, the CDR3 is TGTGCCAGCAGTTACCCGGCGGGGGGGCCGATTGAGCAGTTCTTC.

This chain joins TRBV4-2 and TRBJ1-2, with TRBD1 as a possible D gene (6 bases). The CDR3 extends over 13 amino acids. Germline values: CDR1 LGHNA, CDR2 YNFKEQ. The V end lost 6 bases, the J end lost 8 bases, and 16 bases lay between the germline ends. CDR3 region: CASSRTDTPGYTF. CDR3 in DNA: TGTGCCAGCAGTCGGACAGATACTCCCGGCTACACCTTC.

The chain employs TRBV7-9 and TRBJ1-2; 7 positions agree with TRBD1. With V trimmed by 1 base and J by 2 bases, 7 bases remained unmatched. CDR3 size: 16 residues. Germline CDR1 SEHNR, CDR2 FQNEAQ (reference sequence). DNA for the CDR3: TGTGCCAGCAGCTTAGTTTCCGGCAGGGGGAACTATGGCTACACCTTC. Translating it yields CASSLVSGRGNYGYTF.

The chain joins TRBV4-2 to TRBJ1-5, with TRBD1 matching over 8 bases. V lost 4 bases to trimming and J lost 0 bases; unmatched junction nucleotides: 2. Germline V CDR1 and CDR2: LGHNA, YNFKEQ. This CDR3 spans 15 amino acids. CDR3 residues: CASSLDRGSNQPQHF. CDR3 DNA: TGTGCCAGCAGCCTAGACAGGGGTAGCAATCAGCCCCAGCATTTT.

J is TRBJ2-5 and V is TRBV4-1; D is possibly TRBD2 (5 bases). The V end was cut by 3 bases, the J end by 4 bases, with 12 bases between. From germline, CDR1 is MGHRA and CDR2 YSYEKL. This CDR3 has 14 amino acids. CDR3 bases: TGCGCCAGCAGCCAGACACTAGGACCAGAGACCCAGTACTTC. Its protein product is CASSQTLGPETQYF.

This CDR3 reads CASSPTGRLTYNEQFF. As DNA, the CDR3 is TGTGCCAGCAGCCCAACAGGGCGGTTAACCTACAATGAGCAGTTCTTC. The V call is TRBV7-6, the J call TRBJ2-1, with a tentative D call TRBD1 (6 bases). The CDR3 has 16 residues. The V gene's germline CDR1 is SGHVS and CDR2 FNYEAQ. V lost 5 bases and J 2 bases, leaving 16 bases between the germline ends.

This clone showed up just once. The rearrangement links TRBV29-1 to TRBJ2-3; no firm D call. The CDR3 is made up of 13 amino acids. Trimming left V 3 bases short and J 2 bases short, with 9 bases between. In germline, CDR1 is SQVTM, CDR2 ANQGSEA. The CDR3 sequence: CSVDLQDTDTQYF. The CDR3 bases are TGCAGCGTTGACCTGCAGGACACAGATACGCAGTATTTT.

The rearrangement links TRBV4-3 to TRBJ2-2; a possible D gene is TRBD1 (5 bases). Deletions cut 4 bases from V and 6 bases from J, with 12 bases between. CDR3 length: 14 amino acids. Germline lookup yields CDR1 LGHNA and CDR2 YSLEER. The CDR3 nucleotides are TGCGCCAGCAGCCGTATTTCAGGGTCCGGGGAGCTGTTTTTT. This encodes CASSRISGSGELFF.

The chain combines TRBV9 with TRBJ2-7, with 7 bases matching TRBD2. V lost 4 bases, J lost 5 bases, and 6 bases stayed unmatched. Germline V gene lookup returns CDR1 SGDLS and CDR2 YYNGEE. CDR3 length: 13 amino acids. This chain's CDR3 is CASSLGRANEQYF. CDR3 DNA: TGTGCCAGCAGCCTAGGGAGGGCCAACGAGCAGTACTTC.

The V gene is TRBV5-1, the J gene TRBJ2-7; D gene unclear. The CDR3 sequence is 13 residues long. Germline V gene data show CDR1 as SGHRS and CDR2 as YFSETQ. The V and J ends lost 7 bases and 0 bases respectively, with 11 bases between them. CDR3 nucleotides: TGCGCCAGCCACGACCCGGGCTCCTACGAGCAGTACTTC. It is translated as CASHDPGSYEQYF.

V usage is TRBV5-1 and J usage is TRBJ2-5, with 7 bases aligning to TRBD1. V trimming: 0 bases; J trimming: 5 bases; junction bases outside the gene matches: 7. The germline gives CDR1 SGHRS, CDR2 YFSETQ. The CDR3 length is 15 residues. The CDR3, as DNA: TGCGCCAGCAGCTTGGGAGACAGGGCTTTGGAGACCCAGTACTTC. The encoded protein is CASSLGDRALETQYF.

The V and J genes are TRBV28 and TRBJ2-3, with D perhaps matching TRBD1 (6 bases). V was clipped by 5 bases and J by 2 bases, with 14 bases between them. Germline CDR1 reads MDHEN; CDR2 reads SYDVKM. CDR3 length: 15 amino acids. Here the CDR3 DNA reads TGTGCCAGCAGTATAAAGGACAGAAACACAGATACGCAGTATTTT. It yields the protein CASSIKDRNTDTQYF.

About this clone: Other DNA variants within this sample encode the same CDR3. J is TRBJ1-6 and V is TRBV2; D remains unclear. With 2 bases removed from V and 7 bases from J, the gap between germline ends came to 9 bases. The CDR3 contains 14 residues. CDR1 is SNHLY, CDR2 FYNNEI, per germline. The CDR3 spells CASSESAGNSPLHF. In nucleotides, the CDR3 is TGTGCCAGCAGTGAATCCGCGGGGAATTCACCCCTCCACTTT.

J is TRBJ2-3 and V is TRBV5-4; D might be TRBD2 (6 bases). This CDR3 is built from 15 residues. Between the trimmed V and J ends, which lost 4 bases and 1 base, there was a span of 13 bases. Germline lookup yields CDR1 SGHNT and CDR2 YYREEE (reference sequence). DNA of the CDR3: TGTGCCAGCAGCCAACTGGGGACTGGCACAGATACGCAGTATTTT. This sequence encodes CASSQLGTGTDTQYF.